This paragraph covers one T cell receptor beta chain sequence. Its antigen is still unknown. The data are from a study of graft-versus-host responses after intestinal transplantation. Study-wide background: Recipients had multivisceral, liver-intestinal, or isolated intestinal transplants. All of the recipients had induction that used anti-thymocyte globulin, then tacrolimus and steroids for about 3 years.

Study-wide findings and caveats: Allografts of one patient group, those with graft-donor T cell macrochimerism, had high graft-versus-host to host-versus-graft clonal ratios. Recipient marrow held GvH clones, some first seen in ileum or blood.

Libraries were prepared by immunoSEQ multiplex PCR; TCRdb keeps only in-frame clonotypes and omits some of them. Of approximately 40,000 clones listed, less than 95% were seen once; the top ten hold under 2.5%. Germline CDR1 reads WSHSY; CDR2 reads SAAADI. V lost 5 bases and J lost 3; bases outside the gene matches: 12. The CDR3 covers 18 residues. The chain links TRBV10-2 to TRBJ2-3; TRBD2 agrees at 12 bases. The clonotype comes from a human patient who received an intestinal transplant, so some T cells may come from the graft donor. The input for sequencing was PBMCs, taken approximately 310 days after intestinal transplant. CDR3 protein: CASSLTSGGPRPTDTQYF. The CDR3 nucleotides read TGCGCCAGCAGTTTGACTAGCGGGGGTCCACGGCCGACAGATACGCAGTATTTT.